The 16 T cell receptor beta chains presented below share a single source sample, sequenced in a study of human T cells and chemical hapten exposure. TCRdb independently ran MiXCR on the RACE reads; one entry per CDR3 protein. This table has approximately 110,000 distinct CDR3 sequences, about 11% appearing once. This sample's time point: patch test 1, 2 weeks after DPC sensitization. This sample's treatment: therapeutic diphenylcyclopropenone sensitization with weekly scalp DPC. Sequenced material: whole blood, taken in connection with sensitization to the hapten diphenylcyclopropenone (DPC). These receptors were obtained from a woman aged 40-49 years with alopecia areata. Some clones in this sample may be carry-over from other donors' samples.

This clonotype was recorded a few times. In nucleotides, the CDR3 is TGTGCCAGCAGCTGGGACAGACCCCTTGAAGCTTTCTTT. Amino acids: CASSWDRPLEAFF. The chain links TRBV7-2 to TRBJ1-1; 7 positions agree with TRBD1. Germline V lookup: CDR1 SGHTA, CDR2 FQGNSA. The CDR3 length is 13 residues. V lost 4 bases and J lost 7; bases outside the gene matches: 6.

This clonotype was counted at least ten times. CDR3 protein: CASSLSPMGETQYF. The CDR3 coding sequence is TGTGCCAGCAGCTTATCACCTATGGGAGAGACCCAGTACTTC. The chain employs TRBV7-3 and TRBJ2-5; D call uncertain. Germline V gene sequence: CDR1 SGHTA, CDR2 FQGTGA. This CDR3 contains 14 residues. Deletions cut 2 bases from V and 4 bases from J, with 11 bases between.

At least ten counts were recorded for this clonotype. The genes are TRBV7-8 and TRBJ1-2, with no clear D. V was shortened by 5 bases and J by 3 bases, with 7 bases between the two germline ends. The germline CDR1 and CDR2 sequences are SGHVS and FQNEAQ. The CDR3 contains 12 residues. CDR3 amino acids: CASSATDYGYTF. As DNA, the CDR3 is TGTGCCAGCAGCGCTACAGACTATGGCTACACCTTC. Filled out from reference TRBV7-8 and TRBJ1-2, the complete variable domain reads GAGVSQSPRYKVAKRGQDVALRCDPISGHVSLFWYQQALGQGPEFLTYFQNEAQLDKSGLPSDRFFAERPEGSVSTLKIQRTQQEDSAVYLCASSATDYGYTFGSGTRLTVV.

This clonotype came up a few times. The rearrangement links TRBV18 to TRBJ1-3, with D perhaps TRBD1 (6 bases). From germline, CDR1 is KGHSH and CDR2 LQKENI. Trimming shortened V by 3 bases and J by 2 bases, and 8 bases separated the two germline ends. This CDR3 has 14 amino acids. The CDR3 sequence: CASSPAGAGNTIYF. CDR3 DNA: TGTGCCAGCTCACCGGCAGGGGCTGGAAACACCATATATTTT.

V and J are TRBV27 and TRBJ2-2, with unresolved D. The germline gives CDR1 MNHEY, CDR2 SMNVEV (reference sequence). This CDR3 has 14 amino acids. V gave up 3 bases and J gave up 4 bases, with 9 bases separating them. As DNA, the CDR3 is TGTGCCAGCAGTTTTTGGCAGAGCACCGGGGAGCTGTTTTTT. Protein sequence: CASSFWQSTGELFF.

This clonotype was observed at least ten times. The rearrangement joins TRBV19 to TRBJ1-5; D unclear. V was pared by 5 bases and J by 2 bases, with 16 bases between. The CDR3 has 16 amino acids. Germline V gives CDR1 LNHDA, CDR2 SQIVND (reference sequence). The CDR3 sequence: CASSSQLNLGNQPQHF. CDR3 nucleotides: TGTGCCAGTAGTTCCCAACTGAATTTGGGCAATCAGCCCCAGCATTTT.

The chain has TRBV7-2 and TRBJ2-6; D is unclear. Trimming left V 0 bases short and J 0 bases short, with 3 bases between. This CDR3 region has 15 residues. Germline values: CDR1 SGHTA, CDR2 FQGNSA. CDR3 region: CASSLATSGANVLTF. The CDR3 bases are TGTGCCAGCAGCTTAGCCACCTCTGGGGCCAACGTCCTGACTTTC.

This clonotype was picked up many times. This sequence joins TRBV3-1 and TRBJ1-1; TRBD1 aligns across 8 bases. J was trimmed by 1 base and V by 3 bases; bases with no gene match: 7. The germline CDR1 and CDR2 sequences are LGHDT and YNNKEL (reference sequence). CDR3 length: 16 amino acids. CDR3 bases: TGTGCCAGCAGCCATGCTTCCGGGACAGGGAACACTGAAGCTTTCTTT. The encoded protein is CASSHASGTGNTEAFF.

This clonotype was picked up many times. The chain joins TRBV18 to TRBJ1-1, with D unclear. Looked up from germline, CDR1 is KGHSH and CDR2 is LQKENI. This CDR3 comprises 14 residues. Trimming shortened V by 1 base and J by 1 base, and 7 bases separated the two germline ends. The DNA of the CDR3 is TGTGCCAGCTCACCACGGGTGGGGAACACTGAAGCTTTCTTT. It codes for CASSPRVGNTEAFF.

The V and J genes are TRBV14 and TRBJ2-5, with 7 positions matching TRBD1. The V gene end was trimmed by 0 bases and the J gene end by 9 bases; junction bases not matched to a gene: 4. The CDR3 sequence is 13 residues long. Per the germline V gene, CDR1 is SGHDN and CDR2 is FVKESK. This CDR3 reads CASSQDRQGPQYF. The CDR3 bases are TGTGCCAGCAGCCAAGATCGACAGGGTCCCCAGTACTTC.

This clonotype was observed many times. A junction boundary mismatches the germline segment, possibly from a read error. The chain is built from TRBV20-1 and TRBJ2-5; possibly TRBD1 for D (6 bases). CDR1 DFQATT and CDR2 SNEGSKA come from the germline V gene (reference sequence). The CDR3 is 13 amino acids. CDR3 residues: CSALLGAQGTQYF. Written as DNA, the CDR3 is TGCAGTGCACTACTGGGGGCGCAAGGGACCCAGTACTTC.

This clonotype has just a few counts. Here the CDR3 reads CASKRRGGELFF. The CDR3 DNA reads as TGTGCCAGCAAAAGACGGGGAGGGGAGCTGTTTTTT. The V gene is TRBV6-5, the J gene TRBJ2-2; D perhaps matches TRBD2 (5 bases). There are 12 residues in the CDR3. Germline CDR1 and CDR2: MNHEY and SVGAGI. Trimming stripped 7 bases from V and 8 bases from J, with 11 bases between.

This clonotype was found many times. The chain couples TRBV10-3 to TRBJ2-3; D gene unclear. V was clipped by 7 bases and J by 6 bases, with 17 bases between them. The germline CDR1 and CDR2 sequences are ENHRY and SYGVKD. This CDR3 has 14 amino acids. CDR3 in amino acids: CAINQSGGWDTQYF. The CDR3 DNA sequence: TGTGCCATCAATCAGTCCGGCGGTTGGGATACGCAGTATTTT.

V and J are TRBV20-1 and TRBJ1-1; D not resolved. The CDR3 runs to 14 residues. Trimming took 3 bases from V and 1 from J, leaving 12 bases between them. CDR1 is DFQATT, CDR2 SNEGSKA, per germline (reference sequence). The CDR3 loop reads CSARGLRGNTEAFF. Written as DNA, the CDR3 is TGCAGTGCTAGGGGCTTGCGGGGGAACACTGAAGCTTTCTTT.

This clonotype was counted many times. The gene calls are TRBV19 and TRBJ1-4; no reliable D call. The CDR3 sequence is 11 residues long. Germline lookup yields CDR1 LNHDA and CDR2 SQIVND (reference sequence). The germline V and J ends were trimmed by 7 bases and 5 bases, with 5 bases remaining between them. CDR3 protein: CASNWNEKLFF. The CDR3 nucleotides are TGTGCCAGTAATTGGAATGAAAAACTGTTTTTT.

At least ten counts were recorded for this clonotype. The J gene is TRBJ2-7, the V gene TRBV6-5; 11 bases agree with TRBD2. This CDR3 has 16 amino acids. CDR1 and CDR2 from the germline V gene are MNHEY and SVGAGI. The V segment lost 0 bases and the J segment 0 bases; nucleotides outside the gene matches: 1. CDR3 DNA: TGTGCCAGCAGTTACTCGACTAGCGGGGCCTCCTACGAGCAGTACTTC. Translation: CASSYSTSGASYEQYF.